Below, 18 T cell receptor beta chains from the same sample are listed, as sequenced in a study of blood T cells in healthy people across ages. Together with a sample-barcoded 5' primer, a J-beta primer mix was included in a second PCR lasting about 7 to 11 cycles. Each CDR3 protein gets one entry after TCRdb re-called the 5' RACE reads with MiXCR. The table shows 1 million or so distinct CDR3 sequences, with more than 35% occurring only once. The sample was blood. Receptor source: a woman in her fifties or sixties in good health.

CDR3 DNA sequence: TGCGCCAGCAGCCCGCGCGGGAGGAGCTCCTACAATGAGCAGTTCTTC. Amino acids: CASSPRGRSSYNEQFF. The V and J genes are TRBV4-1 and TRBJ2-1, with 8 bases identical to TRBD2. The V segment lost 4 bases and the J segment 0 bases; nucleotides outside the gene matches: 5. The germline gives CDR1 MGHRA, CDR2 YSYEKL. This CDR3 comprises 16 residues.

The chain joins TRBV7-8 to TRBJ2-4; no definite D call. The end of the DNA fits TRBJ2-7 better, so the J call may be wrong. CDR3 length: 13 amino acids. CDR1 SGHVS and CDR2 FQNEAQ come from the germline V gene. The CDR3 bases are TGTGCCAGCAGCCCAGACGGAGTCGACGAGCAGTACTTC. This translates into CASSPDGVDEQYF.

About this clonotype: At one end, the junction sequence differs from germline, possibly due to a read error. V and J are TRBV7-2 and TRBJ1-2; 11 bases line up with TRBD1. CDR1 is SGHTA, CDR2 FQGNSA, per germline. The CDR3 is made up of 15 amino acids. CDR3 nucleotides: TGTGCCGGCAGCTCCAGGACAGGGGGCTTGGATGGCTACACCTTC. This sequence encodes CAGSSRTGGLDGYTF.

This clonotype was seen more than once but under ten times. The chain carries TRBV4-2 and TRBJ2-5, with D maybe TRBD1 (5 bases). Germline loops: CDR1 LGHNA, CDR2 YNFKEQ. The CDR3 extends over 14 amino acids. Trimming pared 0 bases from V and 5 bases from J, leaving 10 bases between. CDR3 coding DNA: TGTGCCAGCAGCCAAGAGACAGCACTGGAGACCCAGTACTTC. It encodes CASSQETALETQYF.

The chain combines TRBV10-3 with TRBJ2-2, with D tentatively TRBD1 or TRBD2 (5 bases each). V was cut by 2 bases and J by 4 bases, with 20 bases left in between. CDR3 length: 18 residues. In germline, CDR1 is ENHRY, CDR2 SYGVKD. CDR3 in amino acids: CAISEDGWAVRGTGELFF. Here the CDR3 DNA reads TGTGCCATCAGTGAGGACGGGTGGGCGGTGAGGGGCACCGGGGAGCTGTTTTTT.

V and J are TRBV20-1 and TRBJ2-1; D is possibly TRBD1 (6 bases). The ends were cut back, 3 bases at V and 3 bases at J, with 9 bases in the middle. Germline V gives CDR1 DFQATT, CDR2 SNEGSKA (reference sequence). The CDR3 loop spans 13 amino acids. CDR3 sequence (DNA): TGCAGTGCTAGGGAAGGGGGCTACAATGAGCAGTTCTTC. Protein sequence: CSAREGGYNEQFF.

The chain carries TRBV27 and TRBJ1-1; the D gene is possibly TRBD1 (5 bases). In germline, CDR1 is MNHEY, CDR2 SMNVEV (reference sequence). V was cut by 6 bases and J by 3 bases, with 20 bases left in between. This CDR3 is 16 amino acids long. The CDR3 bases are TGTGCCAGCAGCTTGTGGACTACAGGTAAGCACACTGAAGCTTTCTTT. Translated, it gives CASSLWTTGKHTEAFF.

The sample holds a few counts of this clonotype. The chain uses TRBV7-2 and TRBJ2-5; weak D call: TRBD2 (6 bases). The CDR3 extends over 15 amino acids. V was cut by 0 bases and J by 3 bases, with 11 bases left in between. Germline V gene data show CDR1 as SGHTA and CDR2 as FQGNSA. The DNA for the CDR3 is TGTGCCAGCAGCTTAGCGAGCACTAGCAAAGAGACCCAGTACTTC. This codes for CASSLASTSKETQYF.

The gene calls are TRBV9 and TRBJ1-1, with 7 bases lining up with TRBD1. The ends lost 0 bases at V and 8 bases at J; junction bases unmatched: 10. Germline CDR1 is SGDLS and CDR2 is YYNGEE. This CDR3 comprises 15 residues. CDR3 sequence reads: CASSVAGTVGAEAFF. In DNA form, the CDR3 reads TGTGCCAGCAGCGTAGCCGGGACAGTTGGTGCCGAAGCTTTCTTT.

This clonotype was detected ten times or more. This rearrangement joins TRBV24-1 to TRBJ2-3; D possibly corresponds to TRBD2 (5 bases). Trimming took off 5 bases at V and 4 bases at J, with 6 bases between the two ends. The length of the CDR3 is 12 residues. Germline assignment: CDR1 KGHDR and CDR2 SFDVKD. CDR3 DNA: TGTGCCACCAGTGGGGGAGCAGATACGCAGTATTTT. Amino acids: CATSGGADTQYF.

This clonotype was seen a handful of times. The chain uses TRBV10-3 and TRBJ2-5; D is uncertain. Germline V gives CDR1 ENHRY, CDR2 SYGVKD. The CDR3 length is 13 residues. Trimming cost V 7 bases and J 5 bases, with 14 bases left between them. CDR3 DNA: TGTGCCATCACCCGGAAGCTTGGGGAGACCCAGTACTTC. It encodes CAITRKLGETQYF.

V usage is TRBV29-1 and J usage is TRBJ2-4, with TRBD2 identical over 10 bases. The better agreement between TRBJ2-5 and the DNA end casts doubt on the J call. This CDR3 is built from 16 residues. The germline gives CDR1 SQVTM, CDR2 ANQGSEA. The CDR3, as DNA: TGCAGCGTCAACGGGCTAGCGGGAGTCAGACAAGAGACCCAGTACTTC. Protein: CSVNGLAGVRQETQYF.

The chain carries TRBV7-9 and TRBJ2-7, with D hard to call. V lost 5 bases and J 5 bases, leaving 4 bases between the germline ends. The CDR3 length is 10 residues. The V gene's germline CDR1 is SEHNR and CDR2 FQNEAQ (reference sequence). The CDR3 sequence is CASSSDEQYF. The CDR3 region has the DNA TGTGCCAGCAGCAGTGACGAGCAGTACTTC. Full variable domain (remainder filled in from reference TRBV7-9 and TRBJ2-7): DTGVSQNPRHKITKRGQNVTFRCDPISEHNRLYWYRQTLGQGPEFLTYFQNEAQLEKSRLLSDRFSAERPKGSFSTLEIQRTEQGDSAMYLCASSSDEQYFGPGTRLTVT.

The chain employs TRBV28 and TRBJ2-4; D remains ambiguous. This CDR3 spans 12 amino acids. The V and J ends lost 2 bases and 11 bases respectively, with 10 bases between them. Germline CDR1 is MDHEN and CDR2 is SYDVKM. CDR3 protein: CASSLQRNVQYF. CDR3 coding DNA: TGTGCCAGCAGTTTACAGAGGAACGTTCAGTACTTC.

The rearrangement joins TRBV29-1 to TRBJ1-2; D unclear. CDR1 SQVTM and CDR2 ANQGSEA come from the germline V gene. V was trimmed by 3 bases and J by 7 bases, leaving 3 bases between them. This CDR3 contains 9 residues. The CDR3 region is CSVDGGYTF. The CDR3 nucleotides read TGCAGCGTTGACGGTGGCTACACCTTC. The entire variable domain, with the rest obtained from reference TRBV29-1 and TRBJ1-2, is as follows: SAVISQKPSRDICQRGTSLTIQCQVDSQVTMMFWYRQQPGQSLTLIATANQGSEATYESGFVIDKFPISRPNLTFSTLTVSNMSPEDSSIYLCSVDGGYTFGSGTRLTVV.

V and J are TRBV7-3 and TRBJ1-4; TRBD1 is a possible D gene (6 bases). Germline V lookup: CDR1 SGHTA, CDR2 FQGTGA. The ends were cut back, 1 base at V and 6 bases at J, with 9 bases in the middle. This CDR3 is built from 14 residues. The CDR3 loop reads CASSLRGPDEKLFF. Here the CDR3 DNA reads TGTGCCAGCAGCTTAAGGGGGCCGGATGAAAAACTGTTTTTT.

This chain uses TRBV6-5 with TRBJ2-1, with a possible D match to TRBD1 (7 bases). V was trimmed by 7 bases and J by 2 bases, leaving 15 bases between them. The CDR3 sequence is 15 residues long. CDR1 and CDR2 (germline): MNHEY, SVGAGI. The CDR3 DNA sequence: TGTGCCAGCATGCAGGGGGGAGTTACCTACAATGAGCAGTTCTTC. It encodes CASMQGGVTYNEQFF.

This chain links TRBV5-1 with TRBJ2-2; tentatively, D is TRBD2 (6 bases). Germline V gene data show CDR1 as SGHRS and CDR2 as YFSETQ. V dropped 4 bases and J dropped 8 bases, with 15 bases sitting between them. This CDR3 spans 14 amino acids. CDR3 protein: CASSALTSVGELFF. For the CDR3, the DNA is TGCGCCAGCAGCGCCTTGACTAGTGTTGGGGAGCTGTTTTTT.